The sequence of this T cell receptor (beta chain) was determined in a study of blood T cell repertoires in COVID-19 (dated by TCRdb to about 2020). For the wider study: The collaborator samples originated in the United States, Italy and Spain and spanned the acute and convalescent phases of COVID-19. The samples were drawn from two sources: the first 160 participants of the ongoing ImmuneRACE study, and fewer than 1,500 subjects contributed by 6 global collaborators. A freely available public database, intended as a resource for researchers studying the immune response to SARS-CoV-2, is where the repertoires were released. The dataset comprised deeply sampled blood TCRbeta repertoires from subjects exposed to, actively infected with, or recovered from COVID-19. Where available, HLA class I and class II types were taken from metadata supplied by the sample provider and were not determined by assay-based typing. The material from the prospective study consisted of cDNA or gDNA derived from T cells, B-cell-depleted T cells, or PBMCs. Sample metadata almost always included a de-identified subject ID, COVID-19 status, age in years and sex. The full study reports these points: Clinical and demographic metadata were provided uncurated, with the amount varying by source and participant.

TCRbeta CDR3 regions were amplified from genomic DNA by means of the immunoSEQ Assay, a bias-controlled multiplex PCR. The published analysis was carried out like this. Nucleated cell counts per sample were estimated from amplification of reference gene primers within the assay. To quantify the absolute abundance of each unique TCRbeta CDR3 rearrangement, sequence reads were collapsed and filtered. For each sample, productive Simpson clonality was calculated as the square root of Simpson's diversity index across productive rearrangements. TCRdb limited this immuneACCESS table to in-frame rearrangements with V and J called. A share of clones is missing; checked studies link under half to unresolved V genes, and the rest is unexplained. The V and J calls and the clone size are those of that table, but D and trimming were determined from the DNA. Here the sample has around 230,000 clones; about nine tenths occur a single time. The ten largest clones represent about 4% of the sample.

The CDR1 and CDR2 encoded by the germline V gene are SGHRS and YFSETQ. Trimming takes 4 bases off V and 8 bases off J; junction bases not matched to a gene: 8. The CDR3 has 13 amino acids, counting the end cysteine and phenylalanine. Only CDR3 DNA is held: 39 bases, read in frame from base 1. In regard to this clone: The antigen this receptor binds is unknown. Base-call qualities are not available, and no considerably larger clone is one nucleotide away.

Participants in the prospective study were enrolled through a virtual design, were aged 18 to 89 years, and lived in some 24 United States geographic areas. To assign participants to cohorts, the prospective study relied on clinical history that participants themselves reported in a screening survey and a study questionnaire. Mobile phlebotomists in the prospective study collected whole blood, serum and a nasopharyngeal or oropharyngeal swab from every participant. Prospective study participants could optionally give additional blood draws and questionnaires over a 2-month period. Prospective study blood samples were shipped either frozen or at room temperature before DNA extraction.

Sequenced material: PBMCs or T cells enriched from blood (not recorded which). This receptor chain uses TRBV5-1 and TRBJ1-2, and 7 junction bases match TRBD1. This receptor was obtained from a woman aged 35 to 49 with acute COVID-19. CDR3 reads: CASSLAGTDGYTF. The DNA sequence reads TGCGCCAGCAGCCTCGCCGGGACAGACGGCTACACCTTC.